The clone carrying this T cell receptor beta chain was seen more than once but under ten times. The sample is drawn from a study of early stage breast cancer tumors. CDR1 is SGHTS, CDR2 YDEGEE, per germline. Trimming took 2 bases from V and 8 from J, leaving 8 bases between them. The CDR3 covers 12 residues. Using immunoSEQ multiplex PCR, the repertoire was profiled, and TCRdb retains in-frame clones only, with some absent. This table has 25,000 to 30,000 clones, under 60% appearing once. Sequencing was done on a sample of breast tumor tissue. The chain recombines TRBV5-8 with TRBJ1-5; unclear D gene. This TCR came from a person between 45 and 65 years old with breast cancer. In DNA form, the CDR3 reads TGTGCCAGCAGCTTTCCGATAGAGCCCCAGCATTTT. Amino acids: CASSFPIEPQHF.